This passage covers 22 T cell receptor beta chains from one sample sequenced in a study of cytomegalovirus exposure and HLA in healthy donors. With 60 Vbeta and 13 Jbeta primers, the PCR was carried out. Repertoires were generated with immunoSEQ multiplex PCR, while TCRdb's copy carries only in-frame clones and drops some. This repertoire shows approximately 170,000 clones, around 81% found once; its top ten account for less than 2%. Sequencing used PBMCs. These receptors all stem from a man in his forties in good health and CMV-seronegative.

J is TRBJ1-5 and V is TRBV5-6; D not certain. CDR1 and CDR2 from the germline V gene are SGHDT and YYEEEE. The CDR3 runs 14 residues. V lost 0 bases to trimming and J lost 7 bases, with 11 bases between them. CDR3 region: CASSLERGSQPQHF. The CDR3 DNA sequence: TGTGCCAGCAGCTTGGAGCGGGGAAGCCAGCCCCAGCATTTT. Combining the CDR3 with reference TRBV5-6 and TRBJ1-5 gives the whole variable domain DAGVTQSPTHLIKTRGQQVTLRCSPKSGHDTVSWYQQALGQGPQFIFQYYEEEERQRGNFPDRFSGHQFPNYSSELNVNALLLGDSALYLCASSLERGSQPQHFGDGTRLSIL.

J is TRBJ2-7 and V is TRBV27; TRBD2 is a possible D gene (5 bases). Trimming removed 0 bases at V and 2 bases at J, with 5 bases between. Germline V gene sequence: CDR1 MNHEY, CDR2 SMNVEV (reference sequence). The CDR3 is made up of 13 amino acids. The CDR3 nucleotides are TGTGCCAGCAGTTTATCGGAGGCCTACGAGCAGTACTTC. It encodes CASSLSEAYEQYF.

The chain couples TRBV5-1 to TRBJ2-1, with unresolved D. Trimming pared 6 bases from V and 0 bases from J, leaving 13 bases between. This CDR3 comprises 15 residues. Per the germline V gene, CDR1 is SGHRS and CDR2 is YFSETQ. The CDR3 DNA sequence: TGCGCCAGCATCCCTGTGGCTGGCTCCTACAATGAGCAGTTCTTC. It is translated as CASIPVAGSYNEQFF.

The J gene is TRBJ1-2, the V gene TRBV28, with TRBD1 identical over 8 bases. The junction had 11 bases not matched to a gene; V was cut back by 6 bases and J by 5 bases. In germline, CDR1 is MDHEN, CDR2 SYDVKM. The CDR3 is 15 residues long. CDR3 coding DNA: TGTGCCAGCAGCTTCCAGGGGGCCGCCCGGTATGGCTACACCTTC. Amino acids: CASSFQGAARYGYTF.

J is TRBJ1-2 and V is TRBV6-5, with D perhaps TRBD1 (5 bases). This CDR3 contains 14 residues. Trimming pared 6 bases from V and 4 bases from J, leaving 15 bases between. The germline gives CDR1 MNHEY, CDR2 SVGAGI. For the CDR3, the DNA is TGTGCCAGCAGCCGGGGGTGGGGATTCTATGGCTACACCTTC. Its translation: CASSRGWGFYGYTF.

The chain's CDR3 is CASSLSSRVGDSQYF. The CDR3 DNA sequence: TGTGCCAGCAGTTTATCGAGCAGGGTCGGGGACAGTCAGTACTTC. V and J are TRBV27 and TRBJ2-4; 7 positions match TRBD1. The germline CDR1 and CDR2 sequences are MNHEY and SMNVEV (reference sequence). V was clipped by 0 bases and J by 12 bases; unmatched bases: 11. The CDR3 is made up of 15 amino acids.

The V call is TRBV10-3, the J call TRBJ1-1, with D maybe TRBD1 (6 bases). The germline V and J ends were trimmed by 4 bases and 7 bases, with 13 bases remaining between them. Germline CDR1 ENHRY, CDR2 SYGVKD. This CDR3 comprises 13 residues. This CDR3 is CAISVAGESEAFF. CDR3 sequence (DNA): TGTGCCATCAGTGTGGCAGGGGAGAGTGAAGCTTTCTTT.

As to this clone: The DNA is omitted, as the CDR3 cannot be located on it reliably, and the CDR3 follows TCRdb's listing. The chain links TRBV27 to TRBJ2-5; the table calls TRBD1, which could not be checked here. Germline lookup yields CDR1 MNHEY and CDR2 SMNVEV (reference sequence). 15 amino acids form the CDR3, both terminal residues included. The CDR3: CASSSSDSIQETQYF.

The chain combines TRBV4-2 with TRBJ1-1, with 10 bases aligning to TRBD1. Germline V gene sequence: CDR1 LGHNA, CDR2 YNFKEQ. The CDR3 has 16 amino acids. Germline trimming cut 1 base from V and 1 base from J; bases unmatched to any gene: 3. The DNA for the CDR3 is TGTGCCAGCAGCCAAGTCCGGACAGGGGGGAACACTGAAGCTTTCTTT. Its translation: CASSQVRTGGNTEAFF.

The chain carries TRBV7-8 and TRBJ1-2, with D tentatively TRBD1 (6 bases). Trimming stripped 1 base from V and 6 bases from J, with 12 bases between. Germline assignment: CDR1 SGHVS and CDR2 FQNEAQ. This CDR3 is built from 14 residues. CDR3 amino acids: CASSLEYRADGYTF. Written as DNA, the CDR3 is TGTGCCAGCAGCTTAGAATACAGGGCGGATGGCTACACCTTC.

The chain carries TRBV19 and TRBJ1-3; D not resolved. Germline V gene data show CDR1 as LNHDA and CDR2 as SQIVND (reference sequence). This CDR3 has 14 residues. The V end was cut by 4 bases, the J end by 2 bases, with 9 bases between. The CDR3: CASSSPGAGNTIYF. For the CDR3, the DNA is TGTGCCAGTAGTAGTCCAGGCGCTGGAAACACCATATATTTT.

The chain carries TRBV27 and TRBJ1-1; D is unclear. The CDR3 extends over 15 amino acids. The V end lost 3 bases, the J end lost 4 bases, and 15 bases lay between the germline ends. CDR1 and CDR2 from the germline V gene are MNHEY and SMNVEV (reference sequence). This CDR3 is CASSLGSPGSTEAFF. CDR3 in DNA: TGTGCCAGCAGTTTGGGGTCTCCGGGGTCCACTGAAGCTTTCTTT.

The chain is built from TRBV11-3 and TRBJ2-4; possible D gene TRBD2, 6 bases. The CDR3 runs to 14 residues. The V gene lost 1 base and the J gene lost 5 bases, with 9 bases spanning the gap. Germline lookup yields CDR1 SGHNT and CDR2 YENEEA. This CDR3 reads CASSLGPGENIQYF. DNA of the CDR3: TGTGCCAGCAGCTTAGGGCCGGGGGAAAACATTCAGTACTTC.

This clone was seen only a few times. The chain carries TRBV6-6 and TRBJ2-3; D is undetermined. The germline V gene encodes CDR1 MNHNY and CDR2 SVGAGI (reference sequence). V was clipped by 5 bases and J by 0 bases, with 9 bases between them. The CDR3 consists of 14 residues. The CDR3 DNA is TGTGCCAGCAGTCTTTCGTCTAGCACAGATACGCAGTATTTT. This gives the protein CASSLSSSTDTQYF.

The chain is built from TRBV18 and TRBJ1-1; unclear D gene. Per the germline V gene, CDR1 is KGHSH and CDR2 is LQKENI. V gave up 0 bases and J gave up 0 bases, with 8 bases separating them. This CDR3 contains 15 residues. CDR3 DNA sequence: TGTGCCAGCTCACCACCCCCTCGTGTGAACACTGAAGCTTTCTTT. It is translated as CASSPPPRVNTEAFF.

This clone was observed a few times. The CDR3 loop reads CASSFSREQPQHF. The CDR3 coding sequence is TGTGCCAGCAGCTTCTCCAGGGAACAGCCCCAGCATTTT. V gene TRBV13 combines with J gene TRBJ1-5, with D maybe TRBD1 (5 bases). V was trimmed by 3 bases and J by 7 bases, leaving 10 bases between them. The CDR3 is 13 amino acids. In germline, CDR1 is PRHDT, CDR2 FYEKMQ (reference sequence).

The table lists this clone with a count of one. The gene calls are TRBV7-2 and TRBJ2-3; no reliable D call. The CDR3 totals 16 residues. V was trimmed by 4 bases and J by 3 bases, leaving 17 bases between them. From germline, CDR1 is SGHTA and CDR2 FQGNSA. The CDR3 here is CASSYRRSERTDTQYF. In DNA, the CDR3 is TGTGCCAGCAGCTACCGCCGGAGCGAACGTACAGATACGCAGTATTTT.

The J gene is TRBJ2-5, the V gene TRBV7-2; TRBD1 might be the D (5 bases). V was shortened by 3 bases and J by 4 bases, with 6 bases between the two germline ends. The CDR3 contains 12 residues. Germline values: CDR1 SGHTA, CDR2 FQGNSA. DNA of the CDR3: TGTGCCAGCAGCTTGACAGTAGAGACCCAGTACTTC. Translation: CASSLTVETQYF.

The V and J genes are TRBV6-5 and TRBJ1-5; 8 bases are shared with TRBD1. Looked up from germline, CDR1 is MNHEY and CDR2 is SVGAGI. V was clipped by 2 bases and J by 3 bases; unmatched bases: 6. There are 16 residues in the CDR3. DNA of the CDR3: TGTGCCAGCAGTTACGGGCAGGGGGCAAACAATCAGCCCCAGCATTTT. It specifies CASSYGQGANNQPQHF.

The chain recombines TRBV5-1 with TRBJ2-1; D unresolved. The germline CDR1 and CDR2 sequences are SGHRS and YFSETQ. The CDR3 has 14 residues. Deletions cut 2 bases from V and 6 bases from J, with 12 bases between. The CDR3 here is CASSFTGGRNEQFF. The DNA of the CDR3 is TGCGCCAGCAGCTTTACCGGCGGCCGCAATGAGCAGTTCTTC.

The CDR3 region has the DNA TGTGCCAGCACCAGCACAGGGGTAGGCGAGCAGTACTTC. Protein: CASTSTGVGEQYF. The rearrangement links TRBV9 to TRBJ2-7; 7 bases are a match to TRBD1. Germline lookup yields CDR1 SGDLS and CDR2 YYNGEE. V was clipped by 6 bases and J by 6 bases; unmatched bases: 9. The CDR3 consists of 13 residues.

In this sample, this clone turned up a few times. CDR3 nucleotides: TGTGCCAGCAGCTTGAGGACAGACGGGGAGCAGTACGTC. This encodes CASSLRTDGEQYV. The J gene is TRBJ2-7, the V gene TRBV5-5; weak D call: TRBD1 (6 bases). Germline loops: CDR1 SGHKS, CDR2 YYEKEE (reference sequence). The CDR3 consists of 13 residues. V lost 1 base and J 7 bases, leaving 12 bases between the germline ends.